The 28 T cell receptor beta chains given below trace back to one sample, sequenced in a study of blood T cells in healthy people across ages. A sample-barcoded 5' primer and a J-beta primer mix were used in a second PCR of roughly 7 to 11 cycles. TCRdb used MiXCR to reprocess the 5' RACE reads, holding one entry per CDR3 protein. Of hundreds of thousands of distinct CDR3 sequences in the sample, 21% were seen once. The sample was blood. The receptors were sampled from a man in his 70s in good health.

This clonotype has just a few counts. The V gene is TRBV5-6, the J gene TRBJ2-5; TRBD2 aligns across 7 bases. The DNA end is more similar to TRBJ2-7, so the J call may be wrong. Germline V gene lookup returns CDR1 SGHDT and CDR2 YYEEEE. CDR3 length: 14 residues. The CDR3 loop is CASSWGPGGYEQYF. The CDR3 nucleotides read TGTGCCAGCAGCTGGGGTCCGGGAGGCTACGAGCAGTACTTC.

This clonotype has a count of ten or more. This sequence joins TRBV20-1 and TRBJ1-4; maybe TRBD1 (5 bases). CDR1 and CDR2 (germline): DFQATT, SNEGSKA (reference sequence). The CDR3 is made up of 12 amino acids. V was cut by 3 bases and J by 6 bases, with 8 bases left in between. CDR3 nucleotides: TGCAGTGCTAGGGTAGGGGATGAAAAACTGTTTTTT. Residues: CSARVGDEKLFF.

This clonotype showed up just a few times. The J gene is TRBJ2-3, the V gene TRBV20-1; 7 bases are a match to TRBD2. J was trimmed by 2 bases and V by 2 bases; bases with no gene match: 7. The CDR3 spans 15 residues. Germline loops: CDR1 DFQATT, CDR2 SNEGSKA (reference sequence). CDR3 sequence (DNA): TGCAGTGCTAGACCGGCTAGCGGAAACACAGATACGCAGTATTTT. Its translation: CSARPASGNTDTQYF.

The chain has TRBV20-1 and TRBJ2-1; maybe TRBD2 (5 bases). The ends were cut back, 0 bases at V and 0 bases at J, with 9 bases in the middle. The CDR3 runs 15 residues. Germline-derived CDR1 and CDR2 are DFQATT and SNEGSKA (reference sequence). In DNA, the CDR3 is TGCAGTGCTAGAGACGGGGAGCCCTCCTACAATGAGCAGTTCTTC. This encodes CSARDGEPSYNEQFF.

CDR3 loop: CASNDRNSYEQYF. DNA of the CDR3: TGTGCCAGCAACGACAGGAACTCCTACGAGCAGTACTTC. The gene calls are TRBV6-1 and TRBJ2-7; TRBD1 is a possible D gene (6 bases). Trimming removed 7 bases from V and 0 bases from J, with 10 bases in between. The germline V gene encodes CDR1 MNHNS and CDR2 SASEGT. This CDR3 spans 13 amino acids.

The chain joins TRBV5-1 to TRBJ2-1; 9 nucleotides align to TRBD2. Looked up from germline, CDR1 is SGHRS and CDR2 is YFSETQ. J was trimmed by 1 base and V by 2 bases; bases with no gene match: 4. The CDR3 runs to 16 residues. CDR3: CASSFRLADSYNEQFF. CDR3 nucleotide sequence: TGCGCCAGCAGCTTTCGACTAGCGGATTCCTACAATGAGCAGTTCTTC. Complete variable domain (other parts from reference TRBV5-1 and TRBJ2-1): KAGVTQTPRYLIKTRGQQVTLSCSPISGHRSVSWYQQTPGQGLQFLFEYFSETQRNKGNFPGRFSGRQFSNSRSEMNVSTLELGDSALYLCASSFRLADSYNEQFFGPGTRLTVL.

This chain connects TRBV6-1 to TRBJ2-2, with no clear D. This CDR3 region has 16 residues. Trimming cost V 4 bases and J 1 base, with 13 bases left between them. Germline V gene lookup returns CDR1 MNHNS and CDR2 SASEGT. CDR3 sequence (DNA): TGTGCCAGCAGTGTGTTAGGTGTGCAGAACACCGGGGAGCTGTTTTTT. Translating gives CASSVLGVQNTGELFF.

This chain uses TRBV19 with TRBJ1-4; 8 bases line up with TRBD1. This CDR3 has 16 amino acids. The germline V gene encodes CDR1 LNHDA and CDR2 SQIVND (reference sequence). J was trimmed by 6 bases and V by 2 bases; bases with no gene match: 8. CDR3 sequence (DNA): TGTGCCAGTAGTATAACGGACAGGGCGCCTTATGAAAAACTGTTTTTT. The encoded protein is CASSITDRAPYEKLFF. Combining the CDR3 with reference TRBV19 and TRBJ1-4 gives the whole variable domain DGGITQSPKYLFRKEGQNVTLSCEQNLNHDAMYWYRQDPGQGLRLIYYSQIVNDFQKGDIAEGYSVSREKKESFPLTVTSAQKNPTAFYLCASSITDRAPYEKLFFGSGTQLSVL.

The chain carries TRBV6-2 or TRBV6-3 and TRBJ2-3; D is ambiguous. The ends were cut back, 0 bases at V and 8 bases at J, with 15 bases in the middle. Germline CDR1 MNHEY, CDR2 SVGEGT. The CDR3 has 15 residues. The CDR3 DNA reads TGTGCCAGCAGTTACTCGAATTTTGGCGGCGGTACGCAGTATTTT. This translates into CASSYSNFGGGTQYF.

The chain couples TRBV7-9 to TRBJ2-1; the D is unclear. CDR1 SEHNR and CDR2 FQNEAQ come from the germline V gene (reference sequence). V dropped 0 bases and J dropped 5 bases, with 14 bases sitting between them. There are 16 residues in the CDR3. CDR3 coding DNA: TGTGCCAGCAGCTTAGCCGCTCTACAGCAACACAATGAGCAGTTCTTC. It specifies CASSLAALQQHNEQFF.

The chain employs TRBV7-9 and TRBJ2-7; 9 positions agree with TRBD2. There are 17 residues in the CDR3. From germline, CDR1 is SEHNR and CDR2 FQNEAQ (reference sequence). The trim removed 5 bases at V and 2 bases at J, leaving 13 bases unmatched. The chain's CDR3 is CASSTSLGLANTYEQYF. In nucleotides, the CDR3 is TGTGCCAGCAGCACATCGCTGGGACTAGCAAACACCTACGAGCAGTACTTC. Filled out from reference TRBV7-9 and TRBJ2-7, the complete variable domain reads DTGVSQNPRHKITKRGQNVTFRCDPISEHNRLYWYRQTLGQGPEFLTYFQNEAQLEKSRLLSDRFSAERPKGSFSTLEIQRTEQGDSAMYLCASSTSLGLANTYEQYFGPGTRLTVT.

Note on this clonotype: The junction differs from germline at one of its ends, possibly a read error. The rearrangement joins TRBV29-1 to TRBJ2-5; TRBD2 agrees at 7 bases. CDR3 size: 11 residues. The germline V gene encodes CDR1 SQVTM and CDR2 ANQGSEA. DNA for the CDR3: TGCAGCGTCGGGACTAAAGAGGCCCAGTACTTC. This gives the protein CSVGTKEAQYF.

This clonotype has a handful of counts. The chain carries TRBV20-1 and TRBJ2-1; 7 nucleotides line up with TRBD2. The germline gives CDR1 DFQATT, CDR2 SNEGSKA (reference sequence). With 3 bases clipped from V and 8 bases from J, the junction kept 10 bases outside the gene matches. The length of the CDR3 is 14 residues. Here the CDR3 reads CSASKAGPPYEQFF. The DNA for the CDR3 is TGCAGTGCTAGTAAAGCGGGACCCCCTTATGAGCAGTTCTTC.

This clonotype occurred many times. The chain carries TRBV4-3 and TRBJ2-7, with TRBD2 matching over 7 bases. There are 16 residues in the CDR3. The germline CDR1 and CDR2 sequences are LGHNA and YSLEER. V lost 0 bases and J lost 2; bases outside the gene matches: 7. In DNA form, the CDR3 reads TGCGCCAGCAGCCAAGATTTAGTGGGAGGGGCCTACGAGCAGTACTTC. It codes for CASSQDLVGGAYEQYF.

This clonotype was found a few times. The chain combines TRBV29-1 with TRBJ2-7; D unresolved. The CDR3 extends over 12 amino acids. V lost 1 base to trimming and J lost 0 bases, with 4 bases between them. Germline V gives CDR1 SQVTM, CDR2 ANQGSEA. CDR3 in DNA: TGCAGCGTTGAAGTCTACTCCTACGAGCAGTACTTC. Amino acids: CSVEVYSYEQYF.

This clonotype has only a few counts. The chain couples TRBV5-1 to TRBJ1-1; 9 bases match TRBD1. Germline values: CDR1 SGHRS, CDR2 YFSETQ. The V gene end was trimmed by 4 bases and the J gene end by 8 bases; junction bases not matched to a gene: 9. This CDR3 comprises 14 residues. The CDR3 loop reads CASSIAGTGKEAFF. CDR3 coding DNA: TGCGCCAGCAGCATAGCCGGGACAGGGAAGGAAGCTTTCTTT.

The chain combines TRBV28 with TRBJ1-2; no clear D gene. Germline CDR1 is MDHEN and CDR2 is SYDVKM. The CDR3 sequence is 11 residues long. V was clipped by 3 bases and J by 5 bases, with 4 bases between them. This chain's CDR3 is CASSFRYGYTF. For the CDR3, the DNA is TGTGCCAGCAGTTTCCGGTATGGCTACACCTTC.

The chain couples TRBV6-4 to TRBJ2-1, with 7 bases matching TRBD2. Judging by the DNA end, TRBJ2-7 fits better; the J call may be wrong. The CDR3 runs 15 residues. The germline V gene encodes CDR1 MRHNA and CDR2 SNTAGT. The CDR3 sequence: CASSDPGLPSYEQYF. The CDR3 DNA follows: TGTGCCAGCAGTGACCCGGGACTACCATCCTACGAGCAGTACTTC.

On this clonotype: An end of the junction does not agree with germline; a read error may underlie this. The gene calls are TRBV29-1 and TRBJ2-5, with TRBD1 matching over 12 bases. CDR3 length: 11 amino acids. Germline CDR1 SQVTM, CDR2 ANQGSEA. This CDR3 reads CSASSGTGGFF. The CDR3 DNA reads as TGCAGCGCTTCGTCCGGGACAGGGGGCTTCTTC.

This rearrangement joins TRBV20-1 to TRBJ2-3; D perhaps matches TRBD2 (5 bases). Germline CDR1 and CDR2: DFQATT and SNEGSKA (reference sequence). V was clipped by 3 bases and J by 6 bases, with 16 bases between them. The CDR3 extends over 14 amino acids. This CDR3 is CSARSSGSGDTQYF. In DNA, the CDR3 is TGCAGTGCTAGGTCCAGCGGATCCGGGGATACGCAGTATTTT.

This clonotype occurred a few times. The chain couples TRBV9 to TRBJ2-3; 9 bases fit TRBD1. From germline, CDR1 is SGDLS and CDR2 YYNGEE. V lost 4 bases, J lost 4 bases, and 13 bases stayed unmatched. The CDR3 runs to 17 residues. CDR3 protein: CASSLTGGLGFADTQYF. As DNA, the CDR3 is TGTGCCAGCAGCCTCACAGGGGGCTTGGGCTTCGCAGATACGCAGTATTTT.

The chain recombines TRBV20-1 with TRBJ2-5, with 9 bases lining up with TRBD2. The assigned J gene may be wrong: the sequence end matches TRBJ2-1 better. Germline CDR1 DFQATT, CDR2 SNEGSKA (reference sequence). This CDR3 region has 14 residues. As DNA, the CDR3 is TGCAGTGCGTCCGCAGCGGGGGGTTGGGATGAGCAGTTCTTC. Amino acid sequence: CSASAAGGWDEQFF.

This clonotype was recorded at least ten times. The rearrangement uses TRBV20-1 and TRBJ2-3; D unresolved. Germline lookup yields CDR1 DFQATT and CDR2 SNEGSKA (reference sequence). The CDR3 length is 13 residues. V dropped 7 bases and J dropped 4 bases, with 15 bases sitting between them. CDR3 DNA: TGCAGTGGGTACGAAGGTCTTGCAGATACGCAGTATTTT. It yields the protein CSGYEGLADTQYF.

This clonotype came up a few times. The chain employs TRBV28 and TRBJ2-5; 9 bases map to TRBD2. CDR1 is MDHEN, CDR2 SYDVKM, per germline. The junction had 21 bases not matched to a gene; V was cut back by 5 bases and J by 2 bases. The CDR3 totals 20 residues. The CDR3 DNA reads TGTGCCAGCAGTATCCGTGCAGGGAGCTTTAGCGGGAGATTACAAGAGACCCAGTACTTC. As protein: CASSIRAGSFSGRLQETQYF.

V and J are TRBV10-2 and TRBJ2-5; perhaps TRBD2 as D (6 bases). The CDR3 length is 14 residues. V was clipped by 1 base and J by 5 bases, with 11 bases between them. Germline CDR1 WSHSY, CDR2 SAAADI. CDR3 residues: CASSELEGRETQYF. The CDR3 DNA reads TGCGCCAGCAGTGAGTTGGAGGGCCGGGAGACCCAGTACTTC.

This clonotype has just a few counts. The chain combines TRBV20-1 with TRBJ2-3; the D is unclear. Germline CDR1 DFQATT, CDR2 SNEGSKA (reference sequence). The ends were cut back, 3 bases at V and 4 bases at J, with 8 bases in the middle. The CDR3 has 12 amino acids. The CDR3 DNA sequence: TGCAGTGCTAGGCTCAGAGCAGATACGCAGTATTTT. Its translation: CSARLRADTQYF.

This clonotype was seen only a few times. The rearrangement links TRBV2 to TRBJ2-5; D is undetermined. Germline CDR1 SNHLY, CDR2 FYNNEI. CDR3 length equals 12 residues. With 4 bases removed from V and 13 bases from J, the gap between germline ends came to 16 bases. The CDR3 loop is CASSVSPVYRYF. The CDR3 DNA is TGTGCCAGCAGTGTCTCTCCGGTTTATAGGTACTTC. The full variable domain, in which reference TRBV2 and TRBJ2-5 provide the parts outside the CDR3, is EPEVTQTPSHQVTQMGQEVILRCVPISNHLYFYWYRQILGQKVEFLVSFYNNEISEKSEIFDDQFSVERPDGSNFTLKIRSTKLEDSAMYFCASSVSPVYRYFGPGTRLLVL.

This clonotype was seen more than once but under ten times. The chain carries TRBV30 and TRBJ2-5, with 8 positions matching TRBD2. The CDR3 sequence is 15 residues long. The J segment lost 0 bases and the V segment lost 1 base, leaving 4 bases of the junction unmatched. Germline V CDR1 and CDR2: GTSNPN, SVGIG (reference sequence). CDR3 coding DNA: TGTGCCTGGAGTGGGGTAGCGGGGTACCAAGAGACCCAGTACTTC. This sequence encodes CAWSGVAGYQETQYF.